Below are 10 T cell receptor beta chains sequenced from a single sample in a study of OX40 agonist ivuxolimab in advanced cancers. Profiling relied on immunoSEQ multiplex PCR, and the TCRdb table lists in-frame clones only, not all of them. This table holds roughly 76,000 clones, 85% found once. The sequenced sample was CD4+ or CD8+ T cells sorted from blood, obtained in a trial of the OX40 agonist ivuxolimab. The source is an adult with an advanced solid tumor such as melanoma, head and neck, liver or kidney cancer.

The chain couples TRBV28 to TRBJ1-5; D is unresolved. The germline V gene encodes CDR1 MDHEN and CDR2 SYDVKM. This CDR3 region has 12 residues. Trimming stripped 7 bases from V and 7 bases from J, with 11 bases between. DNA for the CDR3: TGTGCCAGCAAGTGGACTGGCCAGCCCCAGCATTTT. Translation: CASKWTGQPQHF. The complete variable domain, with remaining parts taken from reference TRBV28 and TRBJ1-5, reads DVKVTQSSRYLVKRTGEKVFLECVQDMDHENMFWYRQDPGLGLRLIYFSYDVKMKEKGDIPEGYSVSREKKERFSLILESASTNQTSMYLCASKWTGQPQHFGDGTRLSIL.

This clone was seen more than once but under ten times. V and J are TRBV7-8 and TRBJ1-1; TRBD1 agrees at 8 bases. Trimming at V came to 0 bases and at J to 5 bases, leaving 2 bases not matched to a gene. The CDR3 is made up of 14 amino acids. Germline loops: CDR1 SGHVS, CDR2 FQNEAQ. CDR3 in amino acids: CASSLATGETEAFF. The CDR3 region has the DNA TGTGCCAGCAGCTTAGCGACAGGGGAAACTGAAGCTTTCTTT.

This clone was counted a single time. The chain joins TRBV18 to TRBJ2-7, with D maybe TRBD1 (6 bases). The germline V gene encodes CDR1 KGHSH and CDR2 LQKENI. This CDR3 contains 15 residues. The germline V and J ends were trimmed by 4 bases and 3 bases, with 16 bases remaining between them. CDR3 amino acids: CASSQIGGSNYEQYF. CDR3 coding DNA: TGTGCCAGCTCACAGATAGGGGGTTCGAACTACGAGCAGTACTTC. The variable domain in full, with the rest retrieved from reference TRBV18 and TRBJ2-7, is NAGVMQNPRHLVRRRGQEARLRCSPMKGHSHVYWYRQLPEEGLKFMVYLQKENIIDESGMPKERFSAEFPKEGPSILRIQQVVRGDSAAYFCASSQIGGSNYEQYFGPGTRLTVT.

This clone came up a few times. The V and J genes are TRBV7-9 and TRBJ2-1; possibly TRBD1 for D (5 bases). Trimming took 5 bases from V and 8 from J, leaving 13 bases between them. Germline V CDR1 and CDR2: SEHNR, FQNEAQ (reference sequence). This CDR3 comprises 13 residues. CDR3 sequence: CASSAWTSHEQFF. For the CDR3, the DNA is TGTGCCAGCAGCGCTTGGACATCCCATGAGCAGTTCTTC.

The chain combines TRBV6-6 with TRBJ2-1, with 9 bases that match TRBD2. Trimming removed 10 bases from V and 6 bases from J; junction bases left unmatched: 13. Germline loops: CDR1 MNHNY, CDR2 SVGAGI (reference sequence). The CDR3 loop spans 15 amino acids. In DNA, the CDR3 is TGTGCCATAGGGGGTAGCGGGGGACCGCTCAATGAGCAGTTCTTC. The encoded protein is CAIGGSGGPLNEQFF.

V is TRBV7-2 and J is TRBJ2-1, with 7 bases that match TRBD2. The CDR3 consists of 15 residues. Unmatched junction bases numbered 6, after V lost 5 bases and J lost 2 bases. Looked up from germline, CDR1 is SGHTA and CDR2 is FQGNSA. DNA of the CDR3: TGTGCCAGCAGCCTCCGGGGGACTACCTACAATGAGCAGTTCTTC. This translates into CASSLRGTTYNEQFF.

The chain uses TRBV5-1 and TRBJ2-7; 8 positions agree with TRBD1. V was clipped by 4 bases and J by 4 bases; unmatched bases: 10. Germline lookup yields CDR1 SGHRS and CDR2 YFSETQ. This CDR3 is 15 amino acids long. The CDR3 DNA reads TGCGCCAGCAGCCCCGGCGGACAGGGCGCGTACGAGCAGTACTTC. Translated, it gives CASSPGGQGAYEQYF.

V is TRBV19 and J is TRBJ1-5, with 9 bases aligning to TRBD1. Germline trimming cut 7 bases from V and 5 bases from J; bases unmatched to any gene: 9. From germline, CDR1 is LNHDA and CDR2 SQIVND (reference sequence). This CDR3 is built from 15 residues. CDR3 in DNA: TGTGCCAGTACCCAGCGGGGACAGGGATATCAGCCCCAGCATTTT. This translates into CASTQRGQGYQPQHF.

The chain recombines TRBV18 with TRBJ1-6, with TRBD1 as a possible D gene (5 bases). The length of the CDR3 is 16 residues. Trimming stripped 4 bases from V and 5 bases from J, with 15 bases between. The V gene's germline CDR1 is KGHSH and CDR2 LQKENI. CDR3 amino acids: CASSQTGPVNNSPLHF. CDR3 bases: TGTGCCAGCTCACAGACGGGACCGGTGAATAATTCACCCCTCCACTTT.

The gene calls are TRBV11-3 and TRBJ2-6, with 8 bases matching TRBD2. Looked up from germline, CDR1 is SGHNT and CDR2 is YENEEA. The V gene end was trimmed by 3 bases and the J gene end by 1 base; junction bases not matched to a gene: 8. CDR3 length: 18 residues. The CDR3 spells CASSFRGTRMSGANVLTF. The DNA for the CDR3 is TGTGCCAGCAGCTTTAGGGGGACTAGAATGTCTGGGGCCAACGTCCTGACTTTC.